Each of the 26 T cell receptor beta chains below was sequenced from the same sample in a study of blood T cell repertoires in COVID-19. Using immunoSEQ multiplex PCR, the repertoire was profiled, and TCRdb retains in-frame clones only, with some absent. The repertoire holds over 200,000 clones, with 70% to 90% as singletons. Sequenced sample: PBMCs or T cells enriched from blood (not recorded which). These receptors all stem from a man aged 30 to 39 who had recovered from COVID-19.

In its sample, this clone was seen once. Written as DNA, the CDR3 is TGTGCCAGCAGGCCGGACAACCAAGAGACCCAGTACTTC. Amino acid sequence: CASRPDNQETQYF. The gene calls are TRBV28 and TRBJ2-5, with a tentative D call TRBD1 (5 bases). CDR3 size: 13 residues. V was clipped by 6 bases and J by 0 bases, with 8 bases between them. The germline V gene encodes CDR1 MDHEN and CDR2 SYDVKM.

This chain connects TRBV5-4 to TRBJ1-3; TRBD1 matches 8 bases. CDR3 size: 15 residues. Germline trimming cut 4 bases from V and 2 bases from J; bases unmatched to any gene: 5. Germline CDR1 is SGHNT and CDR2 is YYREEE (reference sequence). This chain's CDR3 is CASSPGQAPGNTIYF. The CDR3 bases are TGTGCCAGCAGCCCGGGACAGGCCCCTGGAAACACCATATATTTT.

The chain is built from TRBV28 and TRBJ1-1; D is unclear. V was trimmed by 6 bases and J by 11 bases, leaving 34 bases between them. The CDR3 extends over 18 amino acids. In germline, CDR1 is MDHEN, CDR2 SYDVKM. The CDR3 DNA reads TGTGCCAGCAGACATGCAAGGGTTGGTGGACGGGGTGTTTACATGGCTTTCTTT. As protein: CASRHARVGGRGVYMAFF.

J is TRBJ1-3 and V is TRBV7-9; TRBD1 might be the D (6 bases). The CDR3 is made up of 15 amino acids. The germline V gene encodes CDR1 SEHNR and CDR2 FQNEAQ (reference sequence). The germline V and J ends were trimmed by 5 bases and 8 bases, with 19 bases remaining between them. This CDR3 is CASSPGQLSGDTIYF. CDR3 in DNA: TGTGCCAGCAGCCCCGGACAGTTAAGCGGGGACACCATATATTTT.

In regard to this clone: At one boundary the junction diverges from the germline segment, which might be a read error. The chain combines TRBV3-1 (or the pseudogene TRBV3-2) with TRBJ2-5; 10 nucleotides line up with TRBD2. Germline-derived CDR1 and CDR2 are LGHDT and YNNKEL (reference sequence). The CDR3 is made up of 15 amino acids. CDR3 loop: CASRQAGGETTTQYF. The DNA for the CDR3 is TGTGCCAGCAGGCAAGCGGGGGGGGAGACCACAACCCAGTACTTC.

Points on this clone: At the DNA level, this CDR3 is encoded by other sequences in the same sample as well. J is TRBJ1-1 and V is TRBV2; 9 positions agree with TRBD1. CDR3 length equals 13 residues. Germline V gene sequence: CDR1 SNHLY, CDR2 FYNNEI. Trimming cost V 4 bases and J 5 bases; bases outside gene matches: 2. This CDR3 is CASSGQGGTEAFF. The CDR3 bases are TGTGCCAGCAGTGGACAGGGGGGAACTGAAGCTTTCTTT. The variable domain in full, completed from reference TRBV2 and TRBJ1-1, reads EPEVTQTPSHQVTQMGQEVILRCVPISNHLYFYWYRQILGQKVEFLVSFYNNEISEKSEIFDDQFSVERPDGSNFTLKIRSTKLEDSAMYFCASSGQGGTEAFFGQGTRLTVV.

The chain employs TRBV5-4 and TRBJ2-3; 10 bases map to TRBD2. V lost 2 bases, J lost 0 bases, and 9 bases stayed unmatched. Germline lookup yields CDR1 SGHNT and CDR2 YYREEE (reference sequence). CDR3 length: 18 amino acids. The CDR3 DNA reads TGTGCCAGCAGCTTCGGGCTAGCGGGGGCCGCTAGCACAGATACGCAGTATTTT. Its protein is CASSFGLAGAASTDTQYF.

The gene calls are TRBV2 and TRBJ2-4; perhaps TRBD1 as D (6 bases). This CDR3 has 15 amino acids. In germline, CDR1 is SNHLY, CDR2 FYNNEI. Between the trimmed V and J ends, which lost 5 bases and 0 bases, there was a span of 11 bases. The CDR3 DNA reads TGTGCCAGCAGTCTACAGGGATTAGCCAAAAACATTCAGTACTTC. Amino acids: CASSLQGLAKNIQYF.

CDR3 in amino acids: CASTLTGTGKGAVYNEQFF. Here the CDR3 DNA reads TGTGCCAGCACCCTTACCGGGACAGGGAAGGGGGCGGTTTACAATGAGCAGTTCTTC. The chain is built from TRBV13 and TRBJ2-1; 9 bases are a match to TRBD1. Germline V lookup: CDR1 PRHDT, CDR2 FYEKMQ (reference sequence). The V and J ends lost 7 bases and 4 bases, in that order; junction bases with no gene match: 20. This CDR3 is built from 19 residues. The whole variable domain, remainder taken from reference TRBV13 and TRBJ2-1, is AAGVIQSPRHLIKEKRETATLKCYPIPRHDTVYWYQQGPGQDPQFLISFYEKMQSDKGSIPDRFSAQQFSDYHSELNMSSLELGDSALYFCASTLTGTGKGAVYNEQFFGPGTRLTVL.

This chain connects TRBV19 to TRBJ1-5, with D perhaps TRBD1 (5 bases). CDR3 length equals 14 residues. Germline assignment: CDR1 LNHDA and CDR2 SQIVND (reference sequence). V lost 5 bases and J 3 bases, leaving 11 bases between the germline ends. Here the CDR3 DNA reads TGTGCCAGTAGTTTGGCAGGGTACAATCAGCCCCAGCATTTT. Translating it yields CASSLAGYNQPQHF.

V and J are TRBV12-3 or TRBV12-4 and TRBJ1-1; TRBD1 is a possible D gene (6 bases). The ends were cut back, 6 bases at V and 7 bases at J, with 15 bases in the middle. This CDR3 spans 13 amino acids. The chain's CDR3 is CASSPGGGLEAFF. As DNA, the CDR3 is TGTGCCAGCAGCCCCGGGGGGGGGCTTGAAGCTTTCTTT.

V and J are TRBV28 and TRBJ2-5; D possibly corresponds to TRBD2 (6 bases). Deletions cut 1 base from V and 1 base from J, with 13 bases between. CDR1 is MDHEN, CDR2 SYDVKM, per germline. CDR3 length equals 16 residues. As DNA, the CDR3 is TGTGCCAGCAGTTTATTCGGTAGCGGCTTCCAAGAGACCCAGTACTTC. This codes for CASSLFGSGFQETQYF.

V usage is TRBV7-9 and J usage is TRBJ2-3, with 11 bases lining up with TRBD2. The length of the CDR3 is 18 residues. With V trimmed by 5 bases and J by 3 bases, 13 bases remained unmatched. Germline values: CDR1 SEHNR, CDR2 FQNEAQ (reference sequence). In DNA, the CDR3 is TGTGCCAGCAGCCGGACCTTAGCGGGAGGGACCCTTACAGATACGCAGTATTTT. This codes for CASSRTLAGGTLTDTQYF.

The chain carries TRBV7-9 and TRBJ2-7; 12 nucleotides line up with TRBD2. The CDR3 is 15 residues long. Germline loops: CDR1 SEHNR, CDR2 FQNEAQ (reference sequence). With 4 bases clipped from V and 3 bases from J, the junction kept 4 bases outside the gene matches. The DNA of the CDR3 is TGTGCCAGCAGCTCAGGACTAGCGGGGATCTACGAGCAGTACTTC. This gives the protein CASSSGLAGIYEQYF.

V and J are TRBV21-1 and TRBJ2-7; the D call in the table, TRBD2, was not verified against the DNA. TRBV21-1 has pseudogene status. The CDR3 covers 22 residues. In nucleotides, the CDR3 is TGTGCCAGCAGACGACGAGGGACTAGCGGGAGTCTATCGACTCTAAGCTCCTACGAGCAGTACTTC. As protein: CASRRRGTSGSLSTLSSYEQYF.

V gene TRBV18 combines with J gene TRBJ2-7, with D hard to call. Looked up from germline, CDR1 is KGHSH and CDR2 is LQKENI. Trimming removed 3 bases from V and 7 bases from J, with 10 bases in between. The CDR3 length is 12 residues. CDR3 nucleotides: TGTGCCAGCTCACCTACAGTGGAAGAGCAGTACTTC. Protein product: CASSPTVEEQYF.

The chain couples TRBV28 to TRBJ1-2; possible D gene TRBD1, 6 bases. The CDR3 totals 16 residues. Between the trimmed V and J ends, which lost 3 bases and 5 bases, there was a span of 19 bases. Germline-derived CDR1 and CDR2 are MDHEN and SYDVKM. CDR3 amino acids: CASSFPRTGSTYGYTF. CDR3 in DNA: TGTGCCAGCAGTTTCCCTAGAACAGGGTCTACATATGGCTACACCTTC.

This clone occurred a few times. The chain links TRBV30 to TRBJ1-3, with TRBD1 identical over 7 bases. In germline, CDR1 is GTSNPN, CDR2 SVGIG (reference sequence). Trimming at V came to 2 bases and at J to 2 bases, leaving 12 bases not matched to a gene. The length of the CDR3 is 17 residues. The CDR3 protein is CAWSKSTGALTGNTIYF. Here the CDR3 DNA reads TGTGCCTGGAGTAAGTCCACAGGGGCCCTCACTGGAAACACCATATATTTT.

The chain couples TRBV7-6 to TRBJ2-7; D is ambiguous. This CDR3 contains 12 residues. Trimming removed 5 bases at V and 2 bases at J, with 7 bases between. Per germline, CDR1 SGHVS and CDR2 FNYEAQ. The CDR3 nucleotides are TGTGCCAGCAGCACACACCCCTACGAGCAGTACTTC. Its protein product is CASSTHPYEQYF.

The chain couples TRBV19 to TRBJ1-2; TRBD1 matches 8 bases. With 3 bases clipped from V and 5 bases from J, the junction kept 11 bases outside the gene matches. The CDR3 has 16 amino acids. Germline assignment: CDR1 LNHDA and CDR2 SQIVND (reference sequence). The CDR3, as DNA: TGTGCCAGTAGTATCCCCCTTACGGGACAGGCATATGGCTACACCTTC. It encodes CASSIPLTGQAYGYTF. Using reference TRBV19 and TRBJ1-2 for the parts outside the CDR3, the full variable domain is DGGITQSPKYLFRKEGQNVTLSCEQNLNHDAMYWYRQDPGQGLRLIYYSQIVNDFQKGDIAEGYSVSREKKESFPLTVTSAQKNPTAFYLCASSIPLTGQAYGYTFGSGTRLTVV.

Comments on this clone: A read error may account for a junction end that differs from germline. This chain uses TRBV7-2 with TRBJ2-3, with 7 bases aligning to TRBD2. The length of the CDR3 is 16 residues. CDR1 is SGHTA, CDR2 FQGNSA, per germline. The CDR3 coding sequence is TGTGCCAGCACCCTGATGGGGGGGGTCATTTCAGATGCGCAGTATTTT. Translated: CASTLMGGVISDAQYF.

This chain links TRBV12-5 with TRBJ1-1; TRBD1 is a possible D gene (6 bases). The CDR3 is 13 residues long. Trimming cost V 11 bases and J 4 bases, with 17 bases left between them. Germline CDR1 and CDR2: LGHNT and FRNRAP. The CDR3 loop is CAPGGQGSTEAFF. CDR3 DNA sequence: TGTGCTCCTGGAGGTCAGGGGTCCACTGAAGCTTTCTTT.

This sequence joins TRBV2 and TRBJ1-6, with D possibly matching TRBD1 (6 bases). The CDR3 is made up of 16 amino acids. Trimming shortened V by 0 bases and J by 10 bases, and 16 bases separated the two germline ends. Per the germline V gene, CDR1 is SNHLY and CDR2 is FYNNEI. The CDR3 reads CASSEARGGVGSPLHF. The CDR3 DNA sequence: TGTGCCAGCAGTGAAGCTAGGGGGGGCGTAGGCTCACCCCTCCACTTT.

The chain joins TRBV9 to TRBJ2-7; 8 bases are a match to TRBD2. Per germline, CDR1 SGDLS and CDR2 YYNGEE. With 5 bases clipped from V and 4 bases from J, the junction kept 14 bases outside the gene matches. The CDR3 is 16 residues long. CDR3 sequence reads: CASSEGGGSGVYEQYF. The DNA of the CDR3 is TGTGCCAGCAGTGAGGGGGGGGGTAGCGGGGTGTACGAGCAGTACTTC.

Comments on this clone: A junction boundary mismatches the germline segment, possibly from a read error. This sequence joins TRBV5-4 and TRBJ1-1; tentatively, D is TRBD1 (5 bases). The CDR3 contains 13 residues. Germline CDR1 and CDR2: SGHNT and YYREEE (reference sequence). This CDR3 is CASSLDIFTEAFF. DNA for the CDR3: TGTGCCAGCAGTTTGGACATCTTCACTGAAGCTTTCTTT. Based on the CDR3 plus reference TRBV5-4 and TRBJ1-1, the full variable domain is ETGVTQSPTHLIKTRGQQVTLRCSSQSGHNTVSWYQQALGQGPQFIFQYYREEENGRGNFPPRFSGLQFPNYSSELNVNALELDDSALYLCASSLDIFTEAFFGQGTRLTVV.

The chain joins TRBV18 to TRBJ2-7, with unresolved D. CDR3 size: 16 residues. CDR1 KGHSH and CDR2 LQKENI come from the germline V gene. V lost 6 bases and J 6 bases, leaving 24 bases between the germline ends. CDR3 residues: CASSQQPSHPTGEQYF. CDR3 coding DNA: TGTGCCAGCTCCCAGCAACCAAGCCACCCCACGGGCGAGCAGTACTTC.